This is a list of T cell receptor beta chains from one sample in a study of blood T cell repertoires in COVID-19. TCRdb's table, derived via immunoSEQ multiplex PCR, lists solely in-frame clones and lacks some. The repertoire holds 100,000 to 150,000 clones, with around 81% as singletons. Sequencing input: peripheral blood. The receptors derive from a woman in her fifties or sixties with acute or convalescent COVID-19. Each CDR3 is given with its conserved first and last residue. A D gene is named only where the DNA matches it firmly. Size is stated for part of the rows, as once, few or many counts, or as a class when the clone is expanded.

once TRBJ2-3 TRBV11-2 17 TRBD2 TGTGCCAGCAGCTTAACGGGCGGGAGGGCTGGCGCAGATACGCAGTATTTT CASSLTGGRAGADTQYF
NA TRBJ1-4 TRBV5-1 14 TRBD1 TGCGCCAGCAGCCCTTCGGGACAGGGAGAAAAACTGTTTTTT CASSPSGQGEKLFF
NA TRBJ2-7 TRBV2 11 TRBD1 TGTGCCAGCGGACAGGGTTACGAGCAGTACTTC CASGQGYEQYF
NA TRBJ1-1 TRBV18 16 NA TGTGCCAGCTCACCAAATTACTTAGCGACGAACACTGAAGCTTTCTTT CASSPNYLATNTEAFF
NA TRBJ2-7 TRBV6-5 12 NA TGTGCCAGCAGCCAGACAAGCTACGAGCAGTACTTC CASSQTSYEQYF
NA TRBJ1-2 TRBV25-1 15 TRBD1 TGTGCCAGCAGTGAGGCGGGACAGACTAACTATGGCTACACCTTC CASSEAGQTNYGYTF
NA TRBJ1-1 TRBV9 15 NA TGTGCCAGCAGCCCGCGGAGTGACCCGAACACTGAAGCTTTCTTT CASSPRSDPNTEAFF
NA TRBJ1-2 TRBV6-1 15 NA TGTGCCAGCAGTGAGATCCAGGGTTTGGGCTATGGCTACACCTTC CASSEIQGLGYGYTF
NA TRBJ1-1 TRBV6-5 15 TRBD1 TGTGCCAGCAGTCGAATGGGGGGACAGGGTATGGTGGCTTTCTTT CASSRMGGQGMVAFF
NA TRBJ1-2 TRBV28 14 TRBD1 TGTGCCAGCAGTCCAAGGGACAGGGGGCTTGGCTACACCTTC CASSPRDRGLGYTF
NA TRBJ1-5 TRBV12-3/TRBV12-4 13 TRBD1 TGTGCCAGCAGTTTGGGGACAGGGGGCCTGTACCATTTT CASSLGTGGLYHF
NA TRBJ1-4 TRBV27 14 NA TGTGCCAGCAGTCCTACAGGGATCTATGAAAAACTGTTTTTT CASSPTGIYEKLFF
NA TRBJ2-7 TRBV24-1 14 TRBD1 TGTGCCACCAGTTCCGGTCAGGGGGCCCACGAGCAGTACTTC CATSSGQGAHEQYF
NA TRBJ1-6 TRBV6-6 17 TRBD1 TGTGCCAGCAGTCCCACCGTAGGGACAGGGTCAGAATCCCCCCTCCACTTT CASSPTVGTGSESPLHF
NA TRBJ2-1 TRBV19 14 TRBD1 TGTGCCAGTAGTAGGGGACAGAACTACAATGAGCAGTTCTTC CASSRGQNYNEQFF
NA TRBJ1-4 TRBV18 14 TRBD1 TGTGCCAGCTCATCGGACAGGGGCTATGAAAAACTGTTTTTT CASSSDRGYEKLFF
NA TRBJ2-5 TRBV11-3 15 TRBD2 TGTGCCAGCAGCCCCAGTAGCGGGACGGGTGAGACCCAGTACTTC CASSPSSGTGETQYF
NA TRBJ2-7 TRBV7-8 15 NA TGTGCCAGCAGCTTAGCACAGGGACCCACCTACGAGCAGTACTTC CASSLAQGPTYEQYF
NA TRBJ2-7 TRBV27 17 TRBD1 TGTGCCAGCAGTTTCGGATCACCGGGACAGGGGAAGTACGAGCAGTACTTC CASSFGSPGQGKYEQYF
NA TRBJ2-7 TRBV12-5 13 NA TGTGCTAGTGGCCTGTCGGGGAGCGACGAGCAGTACTTC CASGLSGSDEQYF
NA TRBJ2-4 TRBV5-6 14 NA TGTGCCAGCAGCTTCGTAGAAAACAAAAACATTCAGTACTTC CASSFVENKNIQYF
once TRBJ2-7 TRBV5-1 17 NA TGCGCCAGCAGCTTCCTTCTGGGGCCCACTTCTCGATACGAGCAGTACTTC CASSFLLGPTSRYEQYF
NA TRBJ2-5 TRBV7-8 15 TRBD2 TGTGCCAGCAGCCCGGGCGGCGGGAGCGGGGAGACCCAGTACTTC CASSPGGGSGETQYF
NA TRBJ2-1 TRBV7-9 16 TRBD2 TGTGCCAGCAGCTTAGCCCTAGCGGGGTCCTACAATGAGCAGTTCTTC CASSLALAGSYNEQFF
NA TRBJ2-6 TRBV7-8 17 TRBD1 TGTGCCAGCGTCGGGACAGGGATAGCGCGAGGGGCCAACGTCCTGACTTTC CASVGTGIARGANVLTF
few TRBJ1-1 TRBV18 13 NA TGTGCCAGCTCACCAGGGGGCGGCGCTGAAGCTTTCTTT CASSPGGGAEAFF
NA TRBJ2-1 TRBV7-3 13 NA TGTGCCAGCAGCTTACCAGGGATGAATGAGCAGTTCTTC CASSLPGMNEQFF
NA TRBJ1-5 TRBV5-1 14 NA TGCGCCAGCAGCTTGGATTTGGGGGGTCAGCCCCAGCATTTT CASSLDLGGQPQHF
NA TRBJ2-5 TRBV7-3 14 TRBD1 TGTGCCAGCAGCCAATCCACAGGGGACGAGACCCAGTACTTC CASSQSTGDETQYF
NA TRBJ2-2 TRBV7-9 16 TRBD1 TGTGCCAGCAGCTTATATGAGGGGGCTATCACCGGGGAGCTGTTTTTT CASSLYEGAITGELFF
few TRBJ1-5 TRBV28 14 NA TGTGCCAGCAGTTTATTACAGGCTAATCAGCCCCAGCATTTT CASSLLQANQPQHF
once TRBJ1-2 TRBV27 15 TRBD1 TGTGCCAGCAGTCCTATCGGACAGGCTAACTATGGCTACACCTTC CASSPIGQANYGYTF
NA TRBJ2-5 TRBV3-1/TRBV3-2 15 NA TGTGCCAGCAGCCAAGATCTAGCTTTCGGGCAGACCCAGTACTTC CASSQDLAFGQTQYF
NA TRBJ1-4 TRBV5-1 14 NA TGCGCCAGCAGCTTTGGGGGGGCTAATGAAAAACTGTTTTTT CASSFGGANEKLFF
NA TRBJ2-5 TRBV29-1 13 TRBD1 TGCAGCGCCCTGGGACAGCTCCAAGAGACCCAGTACTTC CSALGQLQETQYF
NA TRBJ2-3 TRBV5-4 16 TRBD1 TGTGCCAGCAGCTTGGCCGACAGGGGTAGGGCAGATACGCAGTATTTT CASSLADRGRADTQYF
once TRBJ1-1 TRBV6-5 15 TRBD1 TGTGCCAGCAGTTTCCACAGGGGATCTAACACTGAAGCTTTCTTT CASSFHRGSNTEAFF
NA TRBJ2-2 TRBV27 14 TRBD2 TGTGCCAGTTTAGCGGGAGGAGGCACCGGGGAGCTGTTTTTT CASLAGGGTGELFF
few TRBJ2-1 TRBV30 11 NA TGTGCCTGGCAGGGATTTGATGAGCAGTTCTTC CAWQGFDEQFF
NA TRBJ2-7 TRBV18 13 NA TGTGCCAGCTCACCACCGAATAGGGGAGAGCAGTACTTC CASSPPNRGEQYF
NA TRBJ1-5 TRBV19 14 NA TGTGCCAGTAGTATATCAGGGAACAATCAGCCCCAGCATTTT CASSISGNNQPQHF
NA TRBJ2-5 TRBV5-4 17 TRBD2 TGTGCCAGCAGCTCCGGACTAGCGGGGGCCGCTCGGGAGACCCAGTACTTC CASSSGLAGAARETQYF
NA TRBJ1-1 TRBV18 13 NA TGTGCCAGCTCATTACTGTCGAACACTGAAGCTTTCTTT CASSLLSNTEAFF
NA TRBJ2-1 TRBV2 15 NA TGTGCCAGCAGTGAAATTAGACTCCCCTACAATGAGCAGTTCTTC CASSEIRLPYNEQFF
NA TRBJ2-3 TRBV3-1/TRBV3-2 15 TRBD2 TGTGCCAGCAGCCAACTAGCGGGGGACGCAGATACGCAGTATTTT CASSQLAGDADTQYF
NA TRBJ1-1 TRBV6-5 15 TRBD1 TGTGCCAGCAAGGGGGCAACCACACGGAACACTGAAGCTTTCTTT CASKGATTRNTEAFF
NA TRBJ2-2 TRBV18 16 NA TGTGCCAGCTCATTTCTAGCTAGCACCAACAGAGGGGAGCTGTTTTTT CASSFLASTNRGELFF
NA TRBJ2-1 TRBV20-1 15 TRBD2 TGCAGTGCTAGTCCCCGAGCGGGAGGTGAAGATGAGCAGTTCTTC CSASPRAGGEDEQFF
NA TRBJ1-3 TRBV11-2 12 NA TGTGCCAGCAGCCCAGGGTTGAACACCATATATTTT CASSPGLNTIYF
NA TRBJ1-1 TRBV28 15 NA TGTGCCAGCAGTTCATACAGGGATCGTGTCACTGAAGCTTTCTTT CASSSYRDRVTEAFF
NA TRBJ2-1 TRBV14 16 TRBD2 TGTGCCAGCAGCACGGGACTAGCGGCCCCTCGCAATGAGCAGTTCTTC CASSTGLAAPRNEQFF